This is a list of T cell receptor beta chains from one sample in a study of blood T cell repertoires in COVID-19. Some clones are missing from TCRdb's copy, which holds only in-frame ones; the method was immunoSEQ multiplex PCR. Among 100,000 to 150,000 clones listed, approximately 90% were seen once. The sample comprised peripheral blood. These receptors were taken from a human donor in a cohort sampled during active COVID-19. CDR3s include the opening cysteine and the closing phenylalanine or tryptophan. A D gene is named only where the DNA matches it firmly. Size tells how often a clone was seen (once, few, many) or the class of an expanded clone, and some rows leave it out.

j_call | v_call | d_call | clone_size | cdr3_nt | cdr3_aa
TRBJ1-6 | TRBV6-1 | . | . | TGTGCCAGCAGTGGACCGTCCTCTCTACAGGGAGCGGATTCACCCCTCCACTTT | CASSGPSSLQGADSPLHF
TRBJ1-6 | TRBV7-9 | TRBD1 | few | TGTGCCAGCAGCTTCGGACAGGGAGGCCTGAATTCACCCCTCCACTTT | CASSFGQGGLNSPLHF
TRBJ1-6 | TRBV30 | TRBD1 | . | TGTGCCTGGGACAGGGCAAATTCACCCCTCCACTTT | CAWDRANSPLHF
TRBJ1-1 | TRBV10-3 | TRBD1 | . | TGTGCCATCAGCAAACAGGGGGCCGACACTGAAGCTTTCTTT | CAISKQGADTEAFF
TRBJ2-7 | TRBV10-1 | TRBD2 | few | TGCGCCAGCAGTGACAGCGGGAGATCTCCCCACGAGCAGTACTTC | CASSDSGRSPHEQYF
TRBJ2-5 | TRBV5-1 | . | . | TGCGCCAGCAGCTTGGCCGTTACGCAGGGGACCCAGTACTTC | CASSLAVTQGTQYF
TRBJ2-3 | TRBV7-8 | TRBD2 | . | TGTGCCAGCAGCGTCGGGGGGACCAGCACAGATACGCAGTATTTT | CASSVGGTSTDTQYF
TRBJ2-7 | TRBV20-1 | . | . | TGCAGTGCTAGAGATAACGAGCAGTACTTC | CSARDNEQYF
TRBJ1-4 | TRBV20-1 | . | . | TGCAGTGCTAGTTCTCCTCGGGGTACAAATGAAAAACTGTTTTTT | CSASSPRGTNEKLFF
TRBJ2-6 | TRBV5-1 | . | . | TGCGCCAGCAAAGAGCTTCCAATCTCTGGGGCCAACGTCCTGACTTTC | CASKELPISGANVLTF
TRBJ2-7 | TRBV19 | TRBD1 | . | TGTGCCAGTACCATGGAGGCAGGGGGAGAGCAGTACTTC | CASTMEAGGEQYF
TRBJ2-2 | TRBV7-9 | TRBD2 | . | TGTGCCAGCAGCCCCCGGACTAGCGGGAACACCGGGGAGCTGTTTTTT | CASSPRTSGNTGELFF
TRBJ2-1 | TRBV10-1 | TRBD1 | few | TGCGCCAGCAGTGTGACAGGGAAGGAATACAATGAGCAGTTCTTC | CASSVTGKEYNEQFF
TRBJ2-5 | TRBV5-6 | . | . | TGTGCCAGCAGCTTGGCAGGAGAGACCCAGTACTTC | CASSLAGETQYF
TRBJ2-2 | TRBV7-7 | TRBD2 | few | TGTGCTAGCAGCTCGACCGGGACTAGCTCCCCCGGGGAGCTGTTTTTT | CASSSTGTSSPGELFF
TRBJ2-3 | TRBV5-6 | TRBD1 | . | TGTGCCAGCGGTAATCAGGGACAGGGGTTTTTGGATACGCAGTATTTT | CASGNQGQGFLDTQYF
TRBJ2-3 | TRBV7-9 | TRBD2 | once | TGTGCCAGCAGCTTCCTGCGGGGGGGCTCAGATACGCAGTATTTT | CASSFLRGGSDTQYF
TRBJ2-7 | TRBV4-2 | . | . | TGTGCCAGCAGCCAGGGAGTAGTAGGACCTCCTTTCCCCGAGCAGTACTTC | CASSQGVVGPPFPEQYF
TRBJ1-5 | TRBV5-6 | . | few | TGTGCCAGCAGCTTGTCGGCGTCGGGGCCCCAGCATTTT | CASSLSASGPQHF
TRBJ2-7 | TRBV5-6 | . | . | TGTGCCAGCAGCCGACAGGAGTTCGAGCAGTACTTC | CASSRQEFEQYF
TRBJ1-2 | TRBV6-4 | . | . | TGTGCCAGCAGTAAGGACACCAACTCTAACTATGGCTACACCTTC | CASSKDTNSNYGYTF
TRBJ2-3 | TRBV5-1 | TRBD1 | . | TGCGCCAGCAAATTCACAGGGGCCGCGTTGGATACGCAGTATTTT | CASKFTGAALDTQYF
TRBJ2-2 | TRBV12-5 | . | . | TGTGCTAGTGGTCTACAGGGAGCCGGGGAGCTGTTTTTT | CASGLQGAGELFF
TRBJ1-4 | TRBV2 | TRBD1 | . | TGTGCCAGCAGTTTTCAGGGACAGGGTGAAAAACTGTTTTTT | CASSFQGQGEKLFF
TRBJ2-1 | TRBV5-1 | TRBD2 | . | TGCGCCAGCAGCCCGGGACTAGGGAATGAGCAGTTCTTC | CASSPGLGNEQFF
TRBJ2-2 | TRBV7-9 | TRBD1 | . | TGTGCCAGCAGCCATGCCGGGACAGGGATCGGGGAGCTGTTTTTT | CASSHAGTGIGELFF
TRBJ2-1 | TRBV5-1 | . | . | TGCGCCAGCAGCTTGGCCGTATCCGGTTCTAATCACAATGAGCAGTTCTTC | CASSLAVSGSNHNEQFF
TRBJ1-6 | TRBV5-1 | . | . | TGCGCCAGCAGCTTGGGAACAGGTTTTGATTCACCCCTCCACTTT | CASSLGTGFDSPLHF
TRBJ2-5 | TRBV2 | TRBD2 | . | TGTGCCAGCAGTGACCGGGGGACTAGGCAAGAGACCCAGTACTTC | CASSDRGTRQETQYF
TRBJ2-7 | TRBV5-4 | . | few | TGTGCCAGCAGCCCCGGAAAGGGAGCGGCCCTCTCCTACGAGCAGTACTTC | CASSPGKGAALSYEQYF
TRBJ2-5 | TRBV10-2 | TRBD1 | few | TGCGCCAGCAGGAGGGACAGGGCCCAAGAGACCCAGTACTTC | CASRRDRAQETQYF
TRBJ2-7 | TRBV10-3 | TRBD2 | . | TGTGCCACCAGCCGGGGGGGGAGGGTTGAGGAGCAGTACTTC | CATSRGGRVEEQYF
TRBJ1-2 | TRBV20-1 | . | . | TGCAGTGCGACTCAGAGTAATGGCTACACCTTC | CSATQSNGYTF
TRBJ2-1 | TRBV19 | TRBD2 | . | TGTGCCAGTAGTCCCAGCGGGAGCATGTATGAGCAGTTCTTC | CASSPSGSMYEQFF
TRBJ2-3 | TRBV12-3/TRBV12-4 | . | . | TGTGCCAGCAGGACCGGACTGATTACGCAGTATTTT | CASRTGLITQYF
TRBJ1-3 | TRBV4-1 | . | . | TGCGCCAGCAGCCAAAACCCGGCAGGCCCTGGAAACACCATATATTTT | CASSQNPAGPGNTIYF
TRBJ2-5 | TRBV5-1 | TRBD1 | once | TGCGCCAGCAACCGGGACAGGGGGCTCGAGACCCAGTACTTC | CASNRDRGLETQYF
TRBJ2-3 | TRBV27 | TRBD2 | . | TGTGCCAGCAGGTTACTAGCGGGGGGATCGGATACGCAGTATTTT | CASRLLAGGSDTQYF
TRBJ1-5 | TRBV6-5 | TRBD1 | . | TGTGCCAGCAGGGGGACAGGGGCGTTTGATCAGCCCCAGCATTTT | CASRGTGAFDQPQHF